This T cell receptor beta chain was recorded in a study of blood T cell repertoires in COVID-19. Per germline, CDR1 GTSNPN and CDR2 SVGIG (reference sequence). J gave up 10 bases and V 5 bases, and 7 bases lay outside the gene matches. The CDR3 runs 14 residues. Measured with immunoSEQ multiplex PCR; TCRdb has only the in-frame clones, and not every one. The sample includes roughly 250,000 clones, approximately 90% of them seen just once. The sequencing sample was made of peripheral blood. The rearrangement links TRBV30 to TRBJ1-6; 11 nucleotides agree with TRBD1. The sequence was collected from a woman aged 40 to 49 with acute or convalescent COVID-19. In DNA, the CDR3 is TGTGCCTGGGAGATTGGGACAGGGGGATCACCCCTCCACTTT. As protein: CAWEIGTGGSPLHF.